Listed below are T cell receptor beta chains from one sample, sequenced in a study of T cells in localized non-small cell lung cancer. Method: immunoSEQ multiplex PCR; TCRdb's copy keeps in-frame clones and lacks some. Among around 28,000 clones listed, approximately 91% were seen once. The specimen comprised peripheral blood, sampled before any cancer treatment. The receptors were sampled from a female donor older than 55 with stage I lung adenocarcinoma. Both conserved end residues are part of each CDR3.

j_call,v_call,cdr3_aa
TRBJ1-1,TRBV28,CASNQGRGTEAFF
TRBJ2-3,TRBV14,CASSYRLAGVITDTQYF
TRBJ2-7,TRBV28,CASIPSTSGDTYEQYF
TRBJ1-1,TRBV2,CASSRGTGFEAFF
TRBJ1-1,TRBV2,CASSEGEHRGGTEAFF
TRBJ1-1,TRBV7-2,CASSSRGDTEAFF
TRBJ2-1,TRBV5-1,CASSPEPSTSSYNEQFF
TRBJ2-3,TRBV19,CASSLGLAGDTDTQYF
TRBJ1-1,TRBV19,CASSIVPSGQKAFF
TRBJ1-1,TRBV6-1,CASMARAETEAFF